This TCR beta chain is from a study of cytomegalovirus exposure and HLA in healthy donors (dated by TCRdb to 2016 to 2017). Study-level background: An earlier analysis of approximately 600 of the donors reported 250 to 300 Gb of sequence data and 100 million to 140 million unique TCR beta sequences from 150 million to 200 million T cells. Of the 300 to 450 genotyped donors, 65% to 90% were placed in the genetic ancestry cluster associated with self-reported Caucasian donors. An earlier analysis of fewer than 700 of the donors applied high-throughput TCR beta sequencing to assess whether each TCR beta V gene segment acted as functional or pseudogenic. All discovery cohort repertoires had been generated on a single sequencing platform. Roughly 5 DR-DQ haplotypes were handled as single units for association and clustering because linkage in the cohort was strong. A later analysis re-examined previously published TCR beta repertoires from several hundred donors and added high-resolution HLA genotyping to investigate patterns of TCR occurrence. Donor age, sex, ethnicity and CMV serostatus were compiled alongside the repertoire data. Besides the first cohort of roughly 660 subjects, a separate validation cohort made up of over a hundred different subjects was used. The number of donors typed differed by locus, with about 629-640 for A, B, C, DRB1 and DQB1, roughly 520 for DQA1, 600 to 610 for DPA1, and approximately 470 for DPB1. To predict cytomegalovirus infection status, the study brought together high-throughput TCR immunosequencing, statistical association of individual TCRs with disease status, and machine learning. The study aimed to test whether cataloging public T cell receptors could reveal signatures of past pathogen exposure. An early release covering around 630 HLA-typed donors comprised roughly 300 gigabases of sequencing data and tens of millions of unique TCR sequences. The T cell repertoires of 670 or so subjects were profiled by immunosequencing and related to cytomegalovirus serostatus. The later analysis used no new phenotypic data to find candidate immune exposures, relying instead on TCR beta sequences and their occurrence across donors. HLA typing covered class I and class II loci at four-digit resolution. In a later genetic analysis, genome-wide SNP genotypes for about three fifths of the roughly 670 donors were used, and that subset was treated as a discovery cohort. Among a few hundred genotyped donors of the cohort, an average of 235,054 unique TCR beta nucleotide sequences were sequenced per donor, around 20% of them non-productive. The paper as a whole reports these results and caveats: A group of highly shared sequence variants was considered likely to be a technical artifact of the sequencing pipeline. In an earlier analysis of 500 to 650 of the donors, most TCR beta V segments appeared in productive rearrangements about 87% or about 30% of the time, broadly matching IMGT annotations. The authors suggested that the approach could potentially be generalized to other disease states and immunological phenotypes. In vitro tests confirmed that a few of the cytomegalovirus-associated TCR beta chains recognize cytomegalovirus antigens. Linkage disequilibrium might explain the correlated functional status among segregating V segments, but an unknown experimental factor could not be excluded. Because the 87-base-pair reads could not distinguish some IMGT-functional V segments, including TRBV6-2 and TRBV6-3, those segments were excluded. In a later analysis, several top co-occurrence clusters were reported to appear linked to parvovirus B19, influenza, CMV and Epstein-Barr virus. The earlier analysis of about 600 of the donors excluded 15 to 20 rarely observed V segments, including chromosome 9 orphons, because counts were too low. A further reported finding was that TCR beta sequences accurately predicted the HLA-A and HLA-B alleles for most subjects in the first cohort. In a later analysis, 15,000 to 20,000 TCR beta sequences were associated with specific HLA alleles at a false discovery rate of 0.05. The cohort was sequenced for TCR beta chains only, and without alpha or paired-chain data the features that could be detected were limited. Most TCR sequences were observed very rarely across donors, whereas some public TCRs were present in many individuals. Compared with equally common non-associated chains, HLA-associated TCR beta chains in a later analysis were more clonally expanded and had lower generation probabilities. V-gene and J-gene trimming of TCR beta chains was associated with a missense DCLRE1C variant in a later genetic analysis, and the association was replicated in an independent cohort. The only immune exposure information available for the cohort was CMV serostatus. Because HLA typing was unavailable for some donors at each locus, only the typed subset was used in association tests. When HLA alleles, especially DR and DQ, strongly co-occurred, attributing TCR associations to individual alleles was difficult. Roughly uniform sequencing depth across donors was assumed in presence/absence analyses, although this assumption may not hold. In a later analysis, most CMV-associated TCR beta chains were found to appear HLA-restricted, with HLA associations seemingly driven largely by CMV exposure. A later genetic analysis reported fewer N-insertions in productive TCRs among donors in an Asian-associated ancestry cluster than the 666-donor mean. The study listed 170 or so TCR beta chains as associated with cytomegalovirus. According to a later analysis, TCR association rates differed among HLA loci, with DRB1 alleles showing the most associated TCRs and HLA-C alleles showing the fewest. The classifier was reported to diagnose cytomegalovirus status with high specificity and sensitivity in both the original cohort and the validation cohort.

The cohort consisted of fewer than 700 healthy bone marrow donors. All cohort members were sampled while nominally healthy, although unrecorded immune exposures were likely present. The donor tested CMV seronegative, placing the donor among the 350 to 400 seronegative members of the cohort. A peripheral blood sample was collected from each donor, and TCR beta sequencing was performed on peripheral blood mononuclear cells. Genomic DNA was extracted from the blood cell samples with the Qiagen DNeasy Blood Extraction Kit. In the case of this clone: The target of this receptor is not known. The junction departs from the called germline gene at one end, perhaps through a read error.

The CDR3 sequence holds 12 residues, the cysteine and phenylalanine included. Only the CDR3 portion is preserved as DNA: 36 bases, with reading frame beginning at the first base. The germline V gene (reference sequence) provides CDR1 SEHNR and CDR2 FQNEAQ. Libraries came from the immunoSEQ multiplex PCR assay. For the multiplex PCR, a mixture combining 60 forward primers for TCR Vbeta segments and 13 reverse primers for TCR Jbeta segments was used. The CDR3 region of rearranged TCR beta genes was amplified from genomic DNA with a multiplex PCR assay. Amplified TCR beta libraries were sequenced as 87-base-pair reads on the Illumina HiSeq System. Under the source paper's analysis protocol: A later analysis tallied roughly 76 million unique TCR beta chains across the 550 to 850 repertoires, and about 10 million of those chains were shared by two or more donors. Raw reads were error-corrected and collapsed into unique sequences by a nearest-neighbor algorithm in which closely related sequences were merged to remove PCR and sequencing errors. Alignment of CDR3 sequences to IMGT reference sequences was used to assign V, D and J gene segments. Each retained sequence needed at least a six-nucleotide match to both a V gene segment and a J gene segment. Rearrangements were called productive when the CDR3 lacked stop codons and stayed in frame with V and J; all others were non-productive. Following IMGT convention, CDR3 was defined as the stretch from the second conserved V-encoded cysteine up to the conserved J-encoded phenylalanine. The earlier analysis of about 640 of the donors excluded any sequence lacking an unambiguous match to a single V gene segment. In an earlier analysis of about 590 of the donors, a V segment was called functional when productive rearrangements were above 56.7%, and segregating when the standard deviation between donors exceeded 5%. To diagnose cytomegalovirus status from the catalog of TCR beta chain sequences, a statistical classification framework was built. V and J gene assignment, in a later analysis, came from comparing TCR nucleotide sequences with IMGT/GENE-DB human TR gene sequences. The TCRdist pipeline was used in a later analysis to assign CDR3 sequences and most-parsimonious VDJ recombination scenarios. In a later analysis, each TCR beta chain was defined by its CDR3 amino acid sequence together with its V-gene family, and reads without a unique V-gene family were excluded. To address suspected cross-contamination and a sequencing artifact, a later analysis removed a few hundred highly shared, low-generation-probability nucleotide sequences. In a later analysis, a clonal expansion index was calculated for each public chain from normalized within-repertoire ranks of inferred template counts. In a later analysis, generation probabilities were computed using a VDJ recombination model fitted to out-of-frame rearrangements, and the results were checked against IGoR. In a later analysis, TCR-TCR, TCR-HLA and TCR-CMV co-occurrence was scored with hypergeometric tests, and a repertoire-size bias correction was applied to TCR pairs. False discovery rates were estimated in a later analysis by permuting HLA or CMV assignments 20 times. A later analysis grouped co-occurring TCRs with DBSCAN, adding TCRdist sequence similarity when clustering within HLA-allele-positive subsets. Repertoires with fewer than 30,000 or more than 120,000 public chains, plus five repertoires with anomalous nucleotide sharing, were excluded from co-occurrence clustering. TCRdb's version of the immuneACCESS table is confined to in-frame rearrangements and falls short of the full clone set. An unresolved V gene accounts for under half of the shortfall where checked; the remainder is of unknown origin. That table is the source of V, J and clone size, and D and trimming were worked out from the DNA. The sample table lists about 190,000 clones, roughly 80% of them with a count of one. The ten largest clones add up to around 1.7% of the sample.

The sequence is built from TRBV7-9 and TRBJ2-6, with the D gene not clear enough to name. The origin of this receptor is a young woman in good health and CMV-seronegative. Sequences were obtained from PBMCs. The CDR3: CSSPSGANVLTF. At the DNA level, the sequence is TGTTCCAGCCCGTCTGGGGCCAACGTCCTGACTTTC. Outside the CDR3, residues come from the reference TRBV7-9 and TRBJ2-6 proteins, so the full variable domain is: DTGVSQNPRHKITKRGQNVTFRCDPISEHNRLYWYRQTLGQGPEFLTYFQNEAQLEKSRLLSDRFSAERPKGSFSTLEIQRTEQGDSAMYLCSSPSGANVLTFGAGSRLTVL.